This paragraph reports one T cell receptor (beta chain). Trimming at V came to 0 bases and at J to 3 bases, leaving 2 bases not matched to a gene. This CDR3 spans 16 amino acids. Germline CDR1 SGHRS, CDR2 YFSETQ. The method was immunoSEQ multiplex PCR; TCRdb's version includes in-frame clones alone and lacks a portion of them. The sample lists 900,000 to 1,200,000 clones, around three quarters occurring once. The source of the sample is a study of shared clonotypes between healthy human individuals. Study context: Three men and a couple of women, aged 18 to 49, were donors.

The sequenced sample was memory CD4+ T cells from PBMCs. Subset denoted: CD45RA-negative fraction. The V and J genes are TRBV5-1 and TRBJ2-1; the match to TRBD2 covers 11 bases. The TCR comes from a man younger than 35 in good health. Some clones in this sample may be carry-over from other donors' samples. The CDR3 loop reads CASSLVGTSGYNEQFF. In DNA, the CDR3 is TGCGCCAGCAGCTTGGTCGGGACTAGCGGCTACAATGAGCAGTTCTTC.